This T cell receptor (beta chain) is from a study of shared clonotypes between healthy human individuals. Regarding the study as a whole: It was anticipated that sequencing depth would influence how many clonotypes donors shared.

CDR1 is MDHEN and CDR2 is SYDVKM in the germline V gene. Trimming cost V 3 bases and J 2 bases, with 8 bases left between them. The CDR3 has 15 residues. In regard to this clone: No antigen is known for it.

Under the authors' procedure: For the immunoSEQ data, sequences were junction-only without quality scores, so filtering differed. Sequencing was performed with immunoSEQ multiplex PCR; in TCRdb, only in-frame clones are kept and a portion is missing. D and trimming come from the DNA, and the V and J calls and clone size come from that table. This table has some 630,000 clones, about 78% appearing once. This sequence was found in a woman aged 30 to 39 in good health. The sample was memory CD4+ T cells sorted from blood. Noted subset: CD45RA-negative fraction. The V call is TRBV28, the J call TRBJ2-6, with D hard to call. The CDR3 sequence is CASSFVGTGANVLTF. DNA of the CDR3: TGTGCCAGCAGTTTTGTTGGCACTGGGGCCAACGTCCTGACTTTC.